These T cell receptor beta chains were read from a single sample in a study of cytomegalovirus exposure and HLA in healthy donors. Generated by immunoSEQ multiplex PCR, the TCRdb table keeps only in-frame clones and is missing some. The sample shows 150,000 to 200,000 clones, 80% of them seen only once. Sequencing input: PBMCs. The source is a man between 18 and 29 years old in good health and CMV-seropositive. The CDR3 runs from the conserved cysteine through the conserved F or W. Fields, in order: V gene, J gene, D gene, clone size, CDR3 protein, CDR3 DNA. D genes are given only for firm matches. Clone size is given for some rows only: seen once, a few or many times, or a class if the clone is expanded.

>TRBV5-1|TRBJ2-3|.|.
CASSVTQGTTDTQYF
TGCGCCAGCAGCGTCACCCAGGGGACCACAGATACGCAGTATTTT
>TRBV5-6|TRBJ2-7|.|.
CASSLRVSYEQYF
TGTGCCAGCAGCCTGAGGGTCTCCTACGAGCAGTACTTC
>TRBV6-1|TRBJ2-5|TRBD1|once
CASDRDRGSETQYF
TGTGCCAGTGACCGGGACAGGGGGTCAGAGACCCAGTACTTC
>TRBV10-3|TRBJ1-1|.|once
CAISESGAGAFF
TGTGCCATCAGTGAGTCAGGGGCTGGGGCTTTCTTT
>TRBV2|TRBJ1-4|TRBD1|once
CASRTGTNEKLFF
TGTGCCAGTAGGACAGGGACTAATGAAAAACTGTTTTTT
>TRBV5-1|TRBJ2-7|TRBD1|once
CASTQGAGYEQYF
TGCGCCAGTACACAGGGGGCGGGATACGAGCAGTACTTC
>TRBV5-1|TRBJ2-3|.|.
CASSVILVPGEDTQYF
TGCGCCAGCAGCGTAATACTCGTCCCGGGAGAAGATACGCAGTATTTT
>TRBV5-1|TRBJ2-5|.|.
CASSLVAVEETQYF
TGCGCCAGCAGCTTGGTGGCGGTAGAAGAGACCCAGTACTTC
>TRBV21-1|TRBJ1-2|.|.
CASRPGRDNNYGYTF
TGTGCCAGCAGGCCGGGGAGAGACAATAACTATGGCTACACCTTC
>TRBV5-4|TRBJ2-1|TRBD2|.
CASRASGRDRNEQFF
TGTGCCAGCAGGGCGAGCGGGAGGGATCGTAATGAGCAGTTCTTC
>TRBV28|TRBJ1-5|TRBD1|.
CASRHGTGGQPQHF
TGTGCCAGCAGGCACGGGACAGGGGGGCAGCCCCAGCATTTT
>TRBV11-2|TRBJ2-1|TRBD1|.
CASSSGTGPNEQFF
TGTGCCAGCAGCTCTGGGACAGGTCCCAATGAGCAGTTCTTC
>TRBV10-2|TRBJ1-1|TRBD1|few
CASSYSGQLNTEAFF
TGCGCCAGCAGTTACTCGGGACAGTTGAACACTGAAGCTTTCTTT
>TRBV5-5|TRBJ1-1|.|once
CASSLLRVNTEAFF
TGTGCCAGCAGCTTGTTGCGAGTGAACACTGAAGCTTTCTTT
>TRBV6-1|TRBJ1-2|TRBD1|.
CASSRQGHYGYTF
TGTGCCAGCAGTCGACAGGGGCACTATGGCTACACCTTC
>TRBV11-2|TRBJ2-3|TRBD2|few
CASSRGLAGGGTDTQYF
TGTGCCAGCAGCCGGGGACTAGCGGGAGGAGGGACAGATACGCAGTATTTT
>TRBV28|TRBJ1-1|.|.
CASREQTEAFF
TGTGCCAGCAGGGAACAGACAGAAGCTTTCTTT
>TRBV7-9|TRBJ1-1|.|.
CASKGMFYTEAFF
TGTGCCAGCAAGGGGATGTTCTACACTGAAGCTTTCTTT
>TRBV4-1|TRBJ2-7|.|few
CASSQVVGHPYEQYF
TGCGCCAGCAGCCAAGTCGTCGGACATCCCTACGAGCAGTACTTC
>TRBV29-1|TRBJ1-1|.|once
CSVEVWDTNTEAFF
TGCAGCGTTGAAGTATGGGACACTAACACTGAAGCTTTCTTT
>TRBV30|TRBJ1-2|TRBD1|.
CAWKRTGRDYGYTF
TGTGCCTGGAAACGGACAGGGAGGGACTATGGCTACACCTTC
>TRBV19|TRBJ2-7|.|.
CASSIGARATAYEQYF
TGTGCCAGTAGTATAGGAGCGAGAGCGACAGCCTACGAGCAGTACTTC
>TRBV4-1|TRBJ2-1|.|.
CASSQEVVLSYNEQFF
TGCGCCAGCAGCCAAGAAGTCGTCCTATCCTACAATGAGCAGTTCTTC
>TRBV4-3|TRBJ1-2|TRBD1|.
CASSLPRTGRRDGYTF
TGCGCCAGCAGCCTACCTAGGACAGGGCGGAGGGATGGCTACACCTTC
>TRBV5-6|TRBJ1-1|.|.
CASSLDREAFF
TGTGCCAGCAGCTTAGACAGGGAAGCTTTCTTT
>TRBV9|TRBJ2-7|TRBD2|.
CASGGGLAGSYEQYF
TGTGCCAGCGGTGGAGGACTAGCGGGTTCCTACGAGCAGTACTTC
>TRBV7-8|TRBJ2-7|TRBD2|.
CASSPGTTLSYEQYF
TGTGCCAGCAGCCCAGGGACTACACTCTCCTACGAGCAGTACTTC
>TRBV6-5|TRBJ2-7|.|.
CASSYGPFNYEQYF
TGTGCCAGCAGTTACGGGCCTTTTAACTACGAGCAGTACTTC
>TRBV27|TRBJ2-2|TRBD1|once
CASSRATGGRAGELFF
TGTGCCAGCAGTCGGGCGACAGGGGGCCGCGCCGGGGAGCTGTTTTTT
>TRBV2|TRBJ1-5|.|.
CASSPWRDDQPQHF
TGTGCCAGCAGTCCGTGGAGGGACGATCAGCCCCAGCATTTT
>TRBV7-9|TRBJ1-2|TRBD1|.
CASSSGQGYGYTF
TGTGCCAGCAGTTCCGGACAGGGCTATGGCTACACCTTC
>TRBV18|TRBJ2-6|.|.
CASSLNQGSGANVLTF
TGTGCCAGCTCACTAAACCAGGGTTCTGGGGCCAACGTCCTGACTTTC
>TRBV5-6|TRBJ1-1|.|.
CASSSGWSEAFF
TGTGCCAGCAGCTCAGGGTGGTCTGAAGCTTTCTTT
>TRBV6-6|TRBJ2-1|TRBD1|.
CASSYAYRGSYNEQFF
TGTGCCAGCAGTTACGCCTACAGGGGCTCCTACAATGAGCAGTTCTTC
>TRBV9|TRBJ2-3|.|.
CASSGTTVFTDTQYF
TGTGCCAGCAGCGGGACTACCGTCTTCACAGATACGCAGTATTTT
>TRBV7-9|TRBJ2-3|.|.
CASSLGGAGKDTQYF
TGTGCCAGCAGCTTAGGAGGGGCGGGGAAAGATACGCAGTATTTT
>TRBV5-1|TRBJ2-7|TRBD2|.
CASSSEGTSGSYEQYF
TGCGCCAGCAGCTCCGAGGGGACTAGCGGGAGTTACGAGCAGTACTTC
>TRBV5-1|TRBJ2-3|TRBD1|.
CASSVDRDAQYF
TGCGCCAGCAGCGTCGACAGGGACGCGCAGTATTTT
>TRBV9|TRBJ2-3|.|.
CASSVEPSVGADTQYF
TGTGCCAGCAGCGTAGAGCCTAGTGTCGGCGCAGATACGCAGTATTTT
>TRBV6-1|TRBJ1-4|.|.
CASIHATNEKLFF
TGTGCCAGCATACATGCAACTAATGAAAAACTGTTTTTT
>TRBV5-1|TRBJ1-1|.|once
CASSLGDVNTEAFF
TGCGCCAGCAGCTTGGGAGATGTAAACACTGAAGCTTTCTTT
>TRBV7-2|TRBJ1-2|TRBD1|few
CASGRGQGVYGYTF
TGTGCCAGCGGAAGAGGACAGGGCGTCTATGGCTACACCTTC
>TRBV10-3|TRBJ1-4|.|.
CAISEGPQGQNEKLFF
TGTGCCATCAGTGAAGGTCCACAGGGCCAGAATGAAAAACTGTTTTTT
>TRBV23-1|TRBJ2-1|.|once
CASRGQGIAFNEQFF
TGCGCCAGCAGGGGTCAGGGTATCGCATTTAATGAGCAGTTCTTC
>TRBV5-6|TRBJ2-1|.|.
CASSRGRRGYNEQFF
TGTGCCAGCAGCAGAGGGAGGAGGGGCTACAATGAGCAGTTCTTC
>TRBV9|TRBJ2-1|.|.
CASSVMGGSYNEQFF
TGTGCCAGCAGCGTTATGGGGGGCTCCTACAATGAGCAGTTCTTC
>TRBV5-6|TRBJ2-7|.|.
CASSSGQNSYEQYF
TGTGCCAGCAGCTCCGGACAAAACTCCTACGAGCAGTACTTC
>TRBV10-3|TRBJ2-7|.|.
CAISEQKLSFEQYF
TGTGCCATCAGTGAGCAAAAGTTGAGTTTCGAGCAGTACTTC
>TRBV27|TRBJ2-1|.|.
CASSSGTRGQNEQFF
TGTGCCAGCAGTTCCGGAACCCGCGGACAGAATGAGCAGTTCTTC
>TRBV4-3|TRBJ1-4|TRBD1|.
CASSQGTGEKLFF
TGCGCCAGCAGCCAGGGGACAGGAGAAAAACTGTTTTTT
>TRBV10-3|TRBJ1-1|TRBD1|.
CAISDPATGANTEAFF
TGTGCCATCAGTGACCCTGCGACAGGGGCTAACACTGAAGCTTTCTTT
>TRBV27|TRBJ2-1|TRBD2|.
CASSFSGIMEQFF
TGTGCCAGCAGTTTTAGCGGGATAATGGAGCAGTTCTTC
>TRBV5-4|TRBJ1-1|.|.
CASSLGGQSMNTEAFF
TGTGCCAGCAGCTTGGGTGGACAGAGTATGAACACTGAAGCTTTCTTT
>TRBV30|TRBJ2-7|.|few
CAWSVQADYEQYF
TGTGCCTGGAGTGTACAGGCGGACTACGAGCAGTACTTC